The rows below give T cell receptor beta chains drawn from one sample of a study of shared clonotypes between healthy human individuals. Profiled with immunoSEQ multiplex PCR; TCRdb holds only in-frame clones, not every one. The table records a few million clones, around 93% of them present only once. Sequenced sample: naive CD8+ T cells from PBMCs. All receptors derive from a man aged 18 to 30 in good health. Some clones in this sample may be carry-over from other donors' samples. Both conserved end residues are part of each CDR3. A D gene is named only where the DNA matches it firmly. Only some rows state a clone size, as once, few, many or a class for expanded clones.

abundance	d_gene	v_gene	j_gene	CDR3aa	CDR3nt
.	TRBD1	TRBV27	TRBJ2-3	CASTRTGATDTQYF	TGTGCCAGCACCCGGACAGGGGCCACAGATACGCAGTATTTT
.	.	TRBV15	TRBJ1-4	CATAGGLTNEKLFF	TGTGCCACCGCCGGGGGGCTCACTAATGAAAAACTGTTTTTT
.	.	TRBV28	TRBJ1-1	CASSADRGSTEAFF	TGTGCCAGCAGTGCAGACCGAGGGAGCACTGAAGCTTTCTTT
.	TRBD1	TRBV18	TRBJ2-3	CASSPTRGQEFTDTQYF	TGTGCCAGCTCACCCACTCGGGGACAGGAGTTCACAGATACGCAGTATTTT
.	.	TRBV27	TRBJ1-3	CASSSTGYGNTIYF	TGTGCCAGCAGTTCTACTGGCTATGGAAACACCATATATTTT
once	TRBD2	TRBV4-1	TRBJ2-7	CASSQKIGLAASYEQYF	TGCGCCAGCAGCCAAAAAATCGGACTAGCGGCCTCCTACGAGCAGTACTTC
.	TRBD2	TRBV4-1	TRBJ2-3	CASSHPGVAGTDTQYF	TGCGCCAGCAGTCACCCTGGGGTAGCGGGAACAGATACGCAGTATTTT
.	.	TRBV5-6	TRBJ2-3	CASSWTVDTQYF	TGTGCCAGCAGCTGGACCGTTGATACGCAGTATTTT
.	.	TRBV27	TRBJ2-1	CASSAGAVGGSSYNEQFF	TGTGCCAGCAGTGCAGGGGCGGTTGGGGGTAGCTCCTACAATGAGCAGTTCTTC
.	.	TRBV6-1	TRBJ2-7	CASSVGDRSSYEQYF	TGTGCCAGCAGTGTGGGTGACAGGAGCTCCTACGAGCAGTACTTC
.	TRBD2	TRBV28	TRBJ2-1	CASSLGLAGDDEQFF	TGTGCCAGCAGTCTGGGACTAGCGGGAGATGATGAGCAGTTCTTC
.	TRBD2	TRBV9	TRBJ2-1	CASSVGTIYRDEQFF	TGTGCCAGCAGCGTCGGGACTATCTATAGGGATGAGCAGTTCTTC
.	.	TRBV5-1	TRBJ2-1	CASGVSSYNEQFF	TGCGCCAGCGGGGTTAGCTCCTACAATGAGCAGTTCTTC
.	.	TRBV15	TRBJ1-2	CATSRDLAGSYGYTF	TGTGCCACCAGCAGAGATCTGGCCGGATCCTATGGCTACACCTTC
.	TRBD1	TRBV2	TRBJ1-1	CASSDIAGGFTMNTEAFF	TGTGCCAGCAGTGATATCGCAGGGGGCTTCACCATGAACACTGAAGCTTTCTTT
.	TRBD1	TRBV7-9	TRBJ2-1	CASSLETRDRVYNEQFF	TGTGCCAGCAGCTTAGAAACACGGGACAGGGTCTACAATGAGCAGTTCTTC
.	TRBD2	TRBV18	TRBJ2-1	CASSLQGLGLAAYNEQFF	TGTGCCAGCTCACTGCAGGGGTTGGGACTAGCGGCTTACAATGAGCAGTTCTTC
.	.	TRBV9	TRBJ2-5	CASSVDWKGTQYF	TGTGCCAGCAGCGTAGATTGGAAGGGGACCCAGTACTTC
.	.	TRBV13	TRBJ1-1	CASSLGGSDNTEAFF	TGTGCCAGCAGCTTAGGTGGCAGCGATAACACTGAAGCTTTCTTT
.	.	TRBV6-5	TRBJ2-5	CASSYSMRLETQYF	TGTGCCAGCAGTTACTCGATGAGGTTAGAGACCCAGTACTTC
.	TRBD1	TRBV11-2	TRBJ2-7	CASSPRTGGTYEQYF	TGTGCCAGCAGCCCTAGGACAGGGGGGACCTACGAGCAGTACTTC
.	.	TRBV27	TRBJ1-1	CASSLKGTTEAFF	TGTGCCAGCAGTTTGAAAGGGACCACTGAAGCTTTCTTT
.	TRBD2	TRBV5-6	TRBJ2-3	CASSSGTSGFGNTQYF	TGTGCCAGCAGCTCCGGGACTAGCGGGTTCGGGAATACGCAGTATTTT
.	TRBD1	TRBV19	TRBJ2-7	CASSAGTVQLDEQYF	TGTGCCAGTAGCGCCGGGACAGTTCAATTAGACGAGCAGTACTTC
.	.	TRBV6-6	TRBJ2-3	CASSSRGVTDTQYF	TGTGCCAGCAGTTCCCGCGGGGTAACAGATACGCAGTATTTT
.	TRBD1	TRBV7-9	TRBJ1-2	CASSLGGTAGYTF	TGTGCCAGCAGCTTAGGAGGGACAGCTGGCTACACCTTC
once	.	TRBV28	TRBJ1-5	CASEKDRTHQPQHF	TGTGCCAGCGAGAAAGACAGGACCCATCAGCCCCAGCATTTT
once	.	TRBV9	TRBJ1-3	CASSVNGHTIYF	TGTGCCAGCAGCGTAAACGGACACACCATATATTTT
.	.	TRBV14	TRBJ2-7	CASSQEGTYEQYF	TGTGCCAGCAGCCAAGAAGGTACTTACGAGCAGTACTTC
.	.	TRBV19	TRBJ2-7	CASSIDVGESVGEQYF	TGTGCCAGTAGTATAGATGTGGGGGAGTCGGTCGGCGAGCAGTACTTC
.	TRBD1	TRBV29-1	TRBJ1-1	CSVWTGGFPTEAFF	TGCAGCGTTTGGACAGGCGGATTCCCCACTGAAGCTTTCTTT
.	TRBD2	TRBV6-5	TRBJ2-1	CASSYFSGRSDEQFF	TGTGCCAGCAGTTACTTTAGCGGGAGGAGCGATGAGCAGTTCTTC
once	TRBD1	TRBV28	TRBJ1-1	CASTPLGQGPEAFF	TGTGCCAGCACCCCCCTGGGACAGGGTCCAGAAGCTTTCTTT
.	TRBD1	TRBV12-5	TRBJ1-2	CASGFRDRDGYTF	TGTGCTAGTGGTTTCCGGGACAGGGATGGCTACACCTTC
.	.	TRBV16	TRBJ1-2	CASSQYGTPDLYGYTF	TGTGCCAGCAGCCAATATGGGACTCCAGACCTCTATGGCTACACCTTC
.	TRBD1	TRBV27	TRBJ2-7	CASTKTGFEQYF	TGTGCCAGCACCAAGACAGGGTTCGAGCAGTACTTC
.	.	TRBV28	TRBJ2-7	CASSLSGHNTYEQYF	TGTGCCAGCAGTTTATCGGGACATAACACGTACGAGCAGTACTTC
.	.	TRBV7-9	TRBJ2-7	CASSLLRGLKEEQYF	TGTGCCAGCAGCCTGCTTAGGGGGTTGAAAGAGGAGCAGTACTTC
.	.	TRBV11-3	TRBJ2-1	CASSARSSASDNEQFF	TGTGCCAGCAGCGCTCGATCGAGCGCGAGTGACAATGAGCAGTTCTTC
.	TRBD1	TRBV4-3	TRBJ2-7	CASSQRDREHYEQYF	TGCGCCAGCAGCCAAAGGGACAGGGAACACTACGAGCAGTACTTC